These 22 T cell receptor beta chains were all obtained from the same sample, sequenced in a study of shared clonotypes between healthy human individuals. Assay used: immunoSEQ multiplex PCR; TCRdb lists only in-frame clones, some missing. The data contain about 680,000 clones, approximately 73% of them singletons. The specimen sequenced was memory CD4+ T cells sorted from blood. Subset reported: CD45RA-negative fraction. These receptors originate from a woman aged 30 to 39 in good health.

The V and J genes are TRBV30 and TRBJ1-3; D is uncertain. Germline V CDR1 and CDR2: GTSNPN, SVGIG (reference sequence). The CDR3 is 11 amino acids. In DNA form, the CDR3 reads TGTGTGGGAAGGCTGGGGAACACCATATATTTT. It translates to CVGRLGNTIYF.

The CDR3 nucleotides read TGTGCCAGCAGCGGGGGCGGGAGGCTCCCATACAATGAGCAGTTCTTC. Its protein is CASSGGGRLPYNEQFF. The chain couples TRBV9 to TRBJ2-1; 8 nucleotides match TRBD2. The CDR3 spans 16 residues. The V segment lost 3 bases and the J segment 4 bases; nucleotides outside the gene matches: 9. Germline-derived CDR1 and CDR2 are SGDLS and YYNGEE.

This clone was seen a single time. The rearrangement links TRBV30 to TRBJ2-5; D unclear. The DNA matches TRBJ2-7 better at its end, which makes the J call doubtful. The CDR3 extends over 14 amino acids. CDR1 GTSNPN and CDR2 SVGIG come from the germline V gene (reference sequence). The CDR3 loop reads CAWSGGGSSYEQYF. The CDR3 nucleotides read TGTGCCTGGAGCGGTGGTGGCAGTTCCTACGAGCAGTACTTC.

CDR3 coding DNA: TGTGCCAGTAGTATAGGGGGAGCGGGAAAGACCCAGTACTTC. It yields the protein CASSIGGAGKTQYF. V is TRBV19 and J is TRBJ2-5; 7 positions agree with TRBD2. There are 14 residues in the CDR3. The trim removed 1 base at V and 6 bases at J, leaving 5 bases unmatched. Per germline, CDR1 LNHDA and CDR2 SQIVND (reference sequence).

The chain recombines TRBV6-4 with TRBJ2-1, with 9 bases matching TRBD2. The CDR3 totals 18 residues. The germline V gene encodes CDR1 MRHNA and CDR2 SNTAGT. The V and J ends lost 6 bases and 6 bases, in that order; junction bases with no gene match: 18. As DNA, the CDR3 is TGTGCCAGCAGCCCCAGGAGGGCTAGCGGGGAAGGATTCAATGAGCAGTTCTTC. It codes for CASSPRRASGEGFNEQFF.

This sequence joins TRBV5-1 and TRBJ2-3, with D tentatively TRBD1 or TRBD2 (5 bases each). The CDR3 consists of 13 residues. Trimming pared 5 bases from V and 3 bases from J, leaving 10 bases between. Germline V gene data show CDR1 as SGHRS and CDR2 as YFSETQ. The CDR3 sequence: CASRARETDTQYF. As DNA, the CDR3 is TGCGCCAGCAGAGCCAGGGAGACAGATACGCAGTATTTT.

The genes are TRBV9 and TRBJ1-1, with no clear D. CDR1 is SGDLS, CDR2 YYNGEE, per germline. This CDR3 is 13 amino acids long. Trimming stripped 4 bases from V and 3 bases from J, with 10 bases between. The CDR3 spells CASSPRGYTEAFF. CDR3 nucleotide sequence: TGTGCCAGCAGCCCCCGAGGGTACACTGAAGCTTTCTTT.

This chain connects TRBV5-1 to TRBJ1-1, with no clear D. Trimming left V 4 bases short and J 2 bases short, with 12 bases between. The CDR3 extends over 14 amino acids. Germline lookup yields CDR1 SGHRS and CDR2 YFSETQ. In DNA, the CDR3 is TGCGCCAGCAGCCGGGATGGTCTTAACACTGAAGCTTTCTTT. Encoded protein: CASSRDGLNTEAFF.

The chain combines TRBV7-2 with TRBJ2-7; the match to TRBD2 covers 10 bases. Germline V CDR1 and CDR2: SGHTA, FQGNSA. J gave up 3 bases and V 4 bases, and 3 bases lay outside the gene matches. CDR3 length equals 14 residues. CDR3: CASSSLAGGYEQYF. For the CDR3, the DNA is TGTGCCAGCAGCTCGTTAGCGGGAGGCTACGAGCAGTACTTC.

This clone appeared once. Distinct nucleotide sequences in the sample also encode this CDR3. CDR3 in DNA: TGCGCCAGCAGCGCCAGCGGGTCCTACGAGCAGTACTTC. Protein product: CASSASGSYEQYF. The chain recombines TRBV5-1 with TRBJ2-7, with D maybe TRBD2 (6 bases). The length of the CDR3 is 13 residues. Trimming cost V 4 bases and J 1 base, with 9 bases left between them. The V gene's germline CDR1 is SGHRS and CDR2 YFSETQ.

V usage is TRBV7-8 and J usage is TRBJ2-7; D ambiguous. CDR1 and CDR2 from the germline V gene are SGHVS and FQNEAQ. Trimming left V 5 bases short and J 5 bases short, with 25 bases between. The CDR3 covers 17 residues. The CDR3 region is CASSPRPAINGLDEQYF. The CDR3 region has the DNA TGTGCCAGCAGCCCGAGGCCTGCGATAAACGGATTAGACGAGCAGTACTTC. The full variable domain, rest sourced from reference TRBV7-8 and TRBJ2-7, is GAGVSQSPRYKVAKRGQDVALRCDPISGHVSLFWYQQALGQGPEFLTYFQNEAQLDKSGLPSDRFFAERPEGSVSTLKIQRTQQEDSAVYLCASSPRPAINGLDEQYFGPGTRLTVT.

CDR3 DNA: TGTGCCAGCAGCCGGACTCGTCTCTCCTACGAGCAGTACTTC. The encoded protein is CASSRTRLSYEQYF. The genes are TRBV2 and TRBJ2-7; tentative D call: TRBD2 (5 bases). V was clipped by 6 bases and J by 0 bases, with 12 bases between them. Germline V gene data show CDR1 as SNHLY and CDR2 as FYNNEI. CDR3 length: 14 amino acids.

V and J are TRBV5-5 and TRBJ2-5; 8 positions agree with TRBD2. V was pared by 6 bases and J by 3 bases, with 4 bases of the junction left unmatched. This CDR3 has 13 residues. CDR1 and CDR2 (germline): SGHKS, YYEKEE (reference sequence). The CDR3 reads CASKILAEETQYF. Here the CDR3 DNA reads TGTGCCAGCAAGATACTAGCGGAAGAGACCCAGTACTTC.

V gene TRBV14 combines with J gene TRBJ2-1, with TRBD2 matching over 13 bases. The CDR3 is 14 amino acids. CDR1 and CDR2 from the germline V gene are SGHDN and FVKESK. Germline trimming cut 6 bases from V and 7 bases from J; bases unmatched to any gene: 3. CDR3 coding DNA: TGTGCCAGCAGGGAACTAGCGGGAGGGAATGAGCAGTTCTTC. It is translated as CASRELAGGNEQFF.

V usage is TRBV28 and J usage is TRBJ2-6; the D is unclear. The CDR3 is made up of 15 amino acids. Germline assignment: CDR1 MDHEN and CDR2 SYDVKM. Trimming pared 3 bases from V and 1 base from J, leaving 7 bases between. The CDR3 DNA reads as TGTGCCAGCAGTTTCATAGGGTCTGGGGCCAACGTCCTGACTTTC. Translating it yields CASSFIGSGANVLTF.

This sequence joins TRBV4-2 and TRBJ2-5; D may correspond to TRBD1 or TRBD2 (6 bases each). Trimming took off 0 bases at V and 6 bases at J, with 11 bases between the two ends. Germline assignment: CDR1 LGHNA and CDR2 YNFKEQ. The CDR3 runs to 14 residues. The CDR3 spells CASSQDEGGKTQYF. The CDR3 coding sequence is TGTGCCAGCAGCCAAGATGAAGGGGGGAAGACCCAGTACTTC.

The table lists this clone with a count of one. The chain employs TRBV7-9 and TRBJ1-1; D perhaps matches TRBD1 (5 bases). Per germline, CDR1 SEHNR and CDR2 FQNEAQ (reference sequence). V was trimmed by 3 bases and J by 5 bases, leaving 10 bases between them. CDR3 length: 13 amino acids. The CDR3 DNA sequence: TGTGCCAGCAGCTTGGGGGTGGCGACTGAAGCTTTCTTT. It translates to CASSLGVATEAFF. Based on the CDR3 plus reference TRBV7-9 and TRBJ1-1, the full variable domain is DTGVSQNPRHKITKRGQNVTFRCDPISEHNRLYWYRQTLGQGPEFLTYFQNEAQLEKSRLLSDRFSAERPKGSFSTLEIQRTEQGDSAMYLCASSLGVATEAFFGQGTRLTVV.

Details on this clone: Other DNA sequences within the sample encode an identical CDR3. V is TRBV5-1 and J is TRBJ1-5, with 7 positions matching TRBD1. Germline trimming cut 0 bases from V and 4 bases from J; bases unmatched to any gene: 4. The germline V gene has CDR1 SGHRS and CDR2 YFSETQ. This CDR3 comprises 15 residues. The CDR3 reads CASSLEGAGNQPQHF. Here the CDR3 DNA reads TGCGCCAGCAGCTTGGAGGGGGCCGGAAATCAGCCCCAGCATTTT.

V gene TRBV5-1 combines with J gene TRBJ2-1; maybe TRBD2 (6 bases). Germline V gives CDR1 SGHRS, CDR2 YFSETQ. The V end was cut by 4 bases, the J end by 3 bases, with 17 bases between. The CDR3 is 16 amino acids. CDR3 nucleotide sequence: TGCGCCAGCAGCATAAATAGCGGAGACTACTACAATGAGCAGTTCTTC. Translated, it gives CASSINSGDYYNEQFF.

The chain joins TRBV4-2 to TRBJ2-3, with TRBD1 matching over 7 bases. The CDR3 consists of 16 residues. Trimming took 0 bases from V and 4 from J; bases not matched to a gene: 7. The germline gives CDR1 LGHNA, CDR2 YNFKEQ. Here the CDR3 reads CASSQDAQGISDTQYF. DNA for the CDR3: TGTGCCAGCAGCCAAGATGCACAGGGGATTTCAGATACGCAGTATTTT.

The chain uses TRBV28 and TRBJ2-7, with D possibly TRBD1 on 6 matching bases. V lost 5 bases, J lost 4 bases, and 15 bases lay in between. The germline V gene encodes CDR1 MDHEN and CDR2 SYDVKM. The CDR3 is made up of 14 amino acids. CDR3 region: CASSTGTIGYEQYF. The CDR3 DNA sequence: TGTGCCAGCAGTACAGGGACGATCGGTTACGAGCAGTACTTC.

This clone appeared once. This chain connects TRBV6-1 to TRBJ2-2, with D maybe TRBD1 (6 bases). Germline CDR1 is MNHNS and CDR2 is SASEGT. V lost 6 bases and J lost 2, with 10 bases in between. This CDR3 is built from 14 residues. CDR3 loop: CASRGTRNTGELFF. CDR3 nucleotide sequence: TGTGCCAGCAGGGGGACAAGAAACACCGGGGAGCTGTTTTTT.